This T cell receptor (beta chain) was documented in a study of beta chain features in type 1 diabetes. Study results and limitations: When VDJ junctions were examined, type 1 diabetes patients showed fewer insertions and more deletions.

As every portion of the isolated RNA was reverse transcribed, the sequencing read expressed TCRB transcripts. Generated by immunoSEQ multiplex PCR, the TCRdb table keeps only in-frame clones and is missing some. The table has 620,000 or so clones, roughly 15% seen once. Germline CDR1 and CDR2: SGHRS and YFSETQ. V dropped 4 bases and J dropped 2; count of bases not matched to a gene: 2. This CDR3 region has 13 residues. A word on this clone: The target antigen is unknown.

The source material was naive CD4+ T cells from blood. This clonotype originated in a young man in good health. V gene TRBV5-1 combines with J gene TRBJ2-7; 8 bases match TRBD2. CDR3 residues: CASSTGGTYEQYF. CDR3 coding DNA: TGCGCCAGCAGCACGGGAGGGACCTACGAGCAGTACTTC.